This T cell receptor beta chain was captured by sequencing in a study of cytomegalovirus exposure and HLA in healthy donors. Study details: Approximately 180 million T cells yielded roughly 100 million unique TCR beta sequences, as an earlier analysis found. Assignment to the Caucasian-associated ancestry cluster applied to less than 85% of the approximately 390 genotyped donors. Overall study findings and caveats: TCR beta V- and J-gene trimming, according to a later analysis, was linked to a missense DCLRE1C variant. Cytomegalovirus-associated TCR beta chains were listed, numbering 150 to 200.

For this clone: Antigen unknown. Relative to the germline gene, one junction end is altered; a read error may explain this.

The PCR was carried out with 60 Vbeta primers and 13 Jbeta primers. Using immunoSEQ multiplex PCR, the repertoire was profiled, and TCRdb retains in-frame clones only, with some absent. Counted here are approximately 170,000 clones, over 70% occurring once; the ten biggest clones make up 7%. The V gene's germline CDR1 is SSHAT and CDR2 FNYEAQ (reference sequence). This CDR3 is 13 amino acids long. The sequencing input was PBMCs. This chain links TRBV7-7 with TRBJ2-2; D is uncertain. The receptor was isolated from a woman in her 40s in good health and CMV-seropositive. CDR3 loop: CASSLAATGELFF. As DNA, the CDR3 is TGTGCTAGCAGCTTAGCAGCGACCGGGGAGCTGTTTTTT. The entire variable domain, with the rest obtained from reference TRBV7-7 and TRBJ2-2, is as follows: GAGVSQSPRYKVTKRGQDVTLRCDPISSHATLYWYQQALGQGPEFLTYFNYEAQPDKSGLPSDRFSAERPEGSISTLTIQRTEQRDSAMYRCASSLAATGELFFGEGSRLTVL.